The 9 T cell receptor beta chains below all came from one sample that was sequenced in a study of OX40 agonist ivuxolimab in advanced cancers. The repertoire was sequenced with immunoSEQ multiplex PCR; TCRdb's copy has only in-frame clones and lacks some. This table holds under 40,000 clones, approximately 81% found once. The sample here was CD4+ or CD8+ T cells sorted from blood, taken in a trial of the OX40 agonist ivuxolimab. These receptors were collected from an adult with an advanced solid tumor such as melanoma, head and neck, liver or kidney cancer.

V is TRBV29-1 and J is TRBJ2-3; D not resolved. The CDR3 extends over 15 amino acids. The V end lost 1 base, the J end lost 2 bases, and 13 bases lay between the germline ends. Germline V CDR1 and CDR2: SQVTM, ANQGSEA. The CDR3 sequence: CSVEVPPSNTDTQYF. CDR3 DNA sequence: TGCAGCGTTGAAGTACCCCCATCAAACACAGATACGCAGTATTTT.

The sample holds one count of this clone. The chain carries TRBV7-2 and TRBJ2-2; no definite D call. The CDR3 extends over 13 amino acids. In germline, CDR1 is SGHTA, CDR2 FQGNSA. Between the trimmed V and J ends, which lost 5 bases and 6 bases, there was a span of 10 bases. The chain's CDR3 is CASSHSWAGELFF. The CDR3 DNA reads TGTGCCAGCAGCCATAGCTGGGCCGGGGAGCTGTTTTTT. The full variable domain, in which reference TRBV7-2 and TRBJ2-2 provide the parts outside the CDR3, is GAGVSQSPSNKVTEKGKDVELRCDPISGHTALYWYRQSLGQGLEFLIYFQGNSAPDKSGLPSDRFSAERTGGSVSTLTIQRTQQEDSAVYLCASSHSWAGELFFGEGSRLTVL.

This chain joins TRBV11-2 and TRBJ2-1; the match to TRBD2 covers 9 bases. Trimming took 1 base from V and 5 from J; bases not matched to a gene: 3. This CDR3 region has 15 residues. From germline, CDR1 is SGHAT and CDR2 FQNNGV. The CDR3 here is CASSLGTSVDNEQFF. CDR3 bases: TGTGCCAGCAGCTTAGGGACTAGCGTAGACAATGAGCAGTTCTTC.

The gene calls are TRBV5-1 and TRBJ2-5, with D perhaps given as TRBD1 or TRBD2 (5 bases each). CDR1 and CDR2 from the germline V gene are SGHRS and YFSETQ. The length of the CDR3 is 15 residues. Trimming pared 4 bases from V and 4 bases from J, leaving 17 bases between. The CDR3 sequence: CASSEQDPGGETQYF. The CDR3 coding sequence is TGCGCCAGCAGCGAACAGGATCCTGGAGGAGAGACCCAGTACTTC.

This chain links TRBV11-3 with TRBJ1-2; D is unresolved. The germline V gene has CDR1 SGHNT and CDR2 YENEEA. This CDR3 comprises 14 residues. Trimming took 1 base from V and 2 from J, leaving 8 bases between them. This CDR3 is CASSLAGRNYGYTF. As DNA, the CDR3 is TGTGCCAGCAGCTTAGCGGGGAGGAACTATGGCTACACCTTC.

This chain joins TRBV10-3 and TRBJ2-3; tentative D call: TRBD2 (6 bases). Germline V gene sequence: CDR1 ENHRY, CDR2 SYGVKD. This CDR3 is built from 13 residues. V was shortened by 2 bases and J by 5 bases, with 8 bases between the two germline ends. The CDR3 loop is CAISERGEDTQYF. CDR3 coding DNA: TGTGCCATCAGTGAGCGCGGGGAAGATACGCAGTATTTT.

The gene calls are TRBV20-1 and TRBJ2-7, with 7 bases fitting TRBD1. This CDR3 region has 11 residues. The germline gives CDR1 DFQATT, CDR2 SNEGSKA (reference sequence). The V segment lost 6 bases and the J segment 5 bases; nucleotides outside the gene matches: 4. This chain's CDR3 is CSASTGDEQYF. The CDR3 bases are TGCAGTGCGTCAACAGGGGACGAGCAGTACTTC.

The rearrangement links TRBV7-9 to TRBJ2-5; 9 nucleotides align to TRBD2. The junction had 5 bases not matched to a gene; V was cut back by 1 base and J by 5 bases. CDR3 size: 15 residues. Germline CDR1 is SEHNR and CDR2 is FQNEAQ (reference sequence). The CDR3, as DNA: TGTGCCAGCAGCTTAGAAGCGGGGGGATTGGAGACCCAGTACTTC. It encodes CASSLEAGGLETQYF.

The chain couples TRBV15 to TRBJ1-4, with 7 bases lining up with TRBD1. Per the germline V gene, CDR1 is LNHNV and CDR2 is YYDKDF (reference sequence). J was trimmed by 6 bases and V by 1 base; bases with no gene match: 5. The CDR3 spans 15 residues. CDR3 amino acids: CATSRAVTGDEKLFF. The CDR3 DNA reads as TGTGCCACCAGCAGAGCTGTAACAGGGGATGAAAAACTGTTTTTT.